Sequencing of this T cell receptor (beta chain) was carried out in a study of T cell repertoires in cytomegalovirus infection. Study-level background: HLA-B-restricted CMV epitopes that are well studied, plus recently identified HLA-C-restricted ones, were used by the study. Indicated by public TCR beta signatures were CMV infection and matching HLA type. General study results and limits: The ex vivo response showed dominance by HLA-C-restricted CMV-specific TCR beta clonotypes.

Points on this clonotype: Its antigen remains unidentified.

TCRdb passed the reads through MiXCR, listing each CDR3 protein once. The data show 310,000 or so distinct CDR3 sequences, around 25% seen once. V shed 3 bases, J shed 5 bases, and the junction held 13 bases outside the gene matches. The CDR3 extends over 17 amino acids. Germline assignment: CDR1 SGHNT and CDR2 YYREEE (reference sequence). Here the sequenced sample was cultured PBMCs, taken from culture after CMV antigen stimulation. The chain has TRBV5-4 and TRBJ2-3; TRBD2 matches 9 bases. The source of this sequence is a human donor in good health (CMV status not recorded). Some clones in this sample may be carry-over from other donors' samples. This CDR3 is CASSYGLAGGPRDTQYF. CDR3 DNA: TGTGCCAGCAGCTACGGGCTGGCGGGAGGGCCTAGAGATACGCAGTATTTT.